The text below deals with one T cell receptor beta chain. Its target is not known. This entry is derived from a study of glioma-infiltrating T cells after dendritic cell vaccination. Study-level information: Dendritic cells derived from monocytes and pulsed with autologous tumor lysate formed the vaccine. Patients received three intradermal dendritic cell vaccine injections at biweekly intervals. General study findings and limits: Patients with more pretreatment TILs had longer time to progression and survival.

There are 17 residues in the CDR3. V lost 5 bases and J 7 bases, leaving 27 bases between the germline ends. Germline CDR1 is SGHAT and CDR2 is FQNNGV. Amplification used 60 V beta primers and 13 J beta primers. Measured with immunoSEQ multiplex PCR; TCRdb has only the in-frame clones, and not every one. The sample holds tens of thousands of clones, around 85% seen once. Time point of the sample: after dendritic cell vaccination, including at tumor progression/relapse. This sequence originates from a human donor with glioblastoma. The sequences come from blood, collected after dendritic cell vaccination. The chain uses TRBV11-2 and TRBJ2-7, with D possibly matching TRBD1 (5 bases). CDR3 protein: CASSPPPVWQGAWEQYF. DNA of the CDR3: TGTGCCAGCAGCCCCCCACCGGTGTGGCAGGGTGCGTGGGAGCAGTACTTC.